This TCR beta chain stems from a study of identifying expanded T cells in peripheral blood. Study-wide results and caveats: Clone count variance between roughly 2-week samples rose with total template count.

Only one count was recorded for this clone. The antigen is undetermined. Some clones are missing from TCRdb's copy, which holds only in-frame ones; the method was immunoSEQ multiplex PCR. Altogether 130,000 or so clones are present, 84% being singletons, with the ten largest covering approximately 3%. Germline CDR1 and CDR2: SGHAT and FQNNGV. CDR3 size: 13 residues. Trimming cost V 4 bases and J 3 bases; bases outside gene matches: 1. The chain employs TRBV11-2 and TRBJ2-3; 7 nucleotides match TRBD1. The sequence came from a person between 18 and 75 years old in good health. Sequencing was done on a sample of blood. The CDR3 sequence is CASSSQGTDTQYF. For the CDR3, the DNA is TGTGCCAGCAGCTCACAGGGGACAGATACGCAGTATTTT.